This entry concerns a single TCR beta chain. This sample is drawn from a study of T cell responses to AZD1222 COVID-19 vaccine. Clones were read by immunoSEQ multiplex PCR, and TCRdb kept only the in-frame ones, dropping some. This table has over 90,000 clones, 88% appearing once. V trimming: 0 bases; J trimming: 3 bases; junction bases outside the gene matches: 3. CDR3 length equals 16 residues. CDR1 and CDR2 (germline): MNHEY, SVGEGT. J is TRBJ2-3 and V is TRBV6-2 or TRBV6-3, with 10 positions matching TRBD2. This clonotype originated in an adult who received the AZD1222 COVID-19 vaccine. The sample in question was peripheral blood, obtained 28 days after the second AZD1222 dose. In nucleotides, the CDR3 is TGTGCCAGCAGTTACTCGAAACTAGCGGGGACAGATACGCAGTATTTT. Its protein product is CASSYSKLAGTDTQYF.